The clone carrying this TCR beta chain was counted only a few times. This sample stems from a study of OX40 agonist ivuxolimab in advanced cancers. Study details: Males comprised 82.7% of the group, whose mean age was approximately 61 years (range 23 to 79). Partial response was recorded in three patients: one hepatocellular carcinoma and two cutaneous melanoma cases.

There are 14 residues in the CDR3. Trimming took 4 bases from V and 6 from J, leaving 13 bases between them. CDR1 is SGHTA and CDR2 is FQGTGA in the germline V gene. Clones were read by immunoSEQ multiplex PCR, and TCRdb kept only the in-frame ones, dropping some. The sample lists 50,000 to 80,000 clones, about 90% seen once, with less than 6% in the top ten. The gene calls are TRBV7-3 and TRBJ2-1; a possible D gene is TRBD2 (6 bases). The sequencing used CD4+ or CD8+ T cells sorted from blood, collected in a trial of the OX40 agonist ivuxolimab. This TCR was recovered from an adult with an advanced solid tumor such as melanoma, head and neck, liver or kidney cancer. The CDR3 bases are TGTGCCAGCAGCTCCGCGACTAGGGGCAATGAGCAGTTCTTC. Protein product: CASSSATRGNEQFF.